This T cell receptor beta chain comes out of a study of T cell responses to AZD1222 COVID-19 vaccine. Libraries were prepared by immunoSEQ multiplex PCR; TCRdb keeps only in-frame clonotypes and omits some of them. The table shows about 85,000 clones, with around 90% occurring only once. In regard to this clone: Its antigen is as yet unknown.

Study results and caveats: Just a handful of AZD1222 recipients tested seropositive at baseline. Increases in Spike-specific TCR breadth and depth were seen after two AZD1222 doses. Spike was spanned by vaccine-associated CD4 TCRs, which were dominant at 160-218 and 743-854.

Trimming cost V 0 bases and J 4 bases, with 15 bases left between them. CDR3 length: 15 amino acids. Germline assignment: CDR1 GTSNPN and CDR2 SVGIG (reference sequence). The sample consisted of peripheral blood, taken on day 0 of AZD1222 vaccination. The chain recombines TRBV30 with TRBJ2-5, with a possible D match to TRBD2 (7 bases). The source of this sequence is an adult in good health. The CDR3 sequence is CAWSVNWAGAETQYF. CDR3 coding DNA: TGTGCCTGGAGTGTAAATTGGGCGGGGGCAGAGACCCAGTACTTC.